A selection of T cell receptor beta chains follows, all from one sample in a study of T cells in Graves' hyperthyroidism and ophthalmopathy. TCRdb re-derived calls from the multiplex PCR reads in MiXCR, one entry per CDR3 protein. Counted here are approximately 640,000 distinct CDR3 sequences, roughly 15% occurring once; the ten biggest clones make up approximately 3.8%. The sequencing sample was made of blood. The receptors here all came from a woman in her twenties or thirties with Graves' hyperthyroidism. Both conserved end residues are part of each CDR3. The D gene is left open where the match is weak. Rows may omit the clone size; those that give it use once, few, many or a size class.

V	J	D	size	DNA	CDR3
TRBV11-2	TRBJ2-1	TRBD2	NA	TGTGCCAGCAGCTCTAATAGCGGGACCAAGTTCTTC	CASSSNSGTKFF
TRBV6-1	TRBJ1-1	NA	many	TGTGCCAGCAGAGTCGGGGGAGAGGGCACTGAAGCTTTCTTT	CASRVGGEGTEAFF
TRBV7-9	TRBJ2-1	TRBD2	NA	TGTGCCAGCAGCTCCCCCATTATAGCGGGAGGGTGGGAGCAGTTCTTC	CASSSPIIAGGWEQFF
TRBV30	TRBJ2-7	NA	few	TGTGCCTGGACCCCGGTCCTACCCGCCTACGAGCAGTACTTC	CAWTPVLPAYEQYF
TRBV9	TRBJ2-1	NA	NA	TGTGCCAGCAGCGTAGGGGGTGGCGGGTCCCTATCTGCTGAGCAGTTCTTC	CASSVGGGGSLSAEQFF
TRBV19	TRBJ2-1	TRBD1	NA	TGTGCCAGTAATCGACGGGACAGGGTTGATGAGCAGTTCTTC	CASNRRDRVDEQFF
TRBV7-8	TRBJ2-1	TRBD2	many	TGTGCCAGCAGCCATACGCTCGGGACTAGCTCTAACAATGAGCAGTTCTTC	CASSHTLGTSSNNEQFF
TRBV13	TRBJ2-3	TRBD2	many	TGTGCCAGCAGCTTATACGCGGGAGACCCAGATACGCAGTATTTT	CASSLYAGDPDTQYF
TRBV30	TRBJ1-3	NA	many	TGTGCCGCCTCCCGGAGCCGCTCTGGAAACACCATATATTTT	CAASRSRSGNTIYF
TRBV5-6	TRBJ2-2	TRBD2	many	TGTGCCAGCAGCTTGGGCCTAGCGGGCACCGGGGAGCTGTTTTTT	CASSLGLAGTGELFF
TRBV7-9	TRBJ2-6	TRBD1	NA	TGTGCCAGCAGCTTAGGCGAACCACAGGGGGCGCGTGGGGCCAACGTCCTGACTTTC	CASSLGEPQGARGANVLTF
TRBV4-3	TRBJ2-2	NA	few	TGCGCCAGCAGCCAAGAGGAGTACCTCCAAGCTAACACCGGGGAGCTGTTTTTT	CASSQEEYLQANTGELFF
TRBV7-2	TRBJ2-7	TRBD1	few	TGTGCCAGCAGCCTCCGGGGACAGGGATTCCACGAGCAGTACTTC	CASSLRGQGFHEQYF
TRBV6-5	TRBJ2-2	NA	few	TGTGCCAGCAGTTACTCCTATGGCGGGGAGCTGTTTTTT	CASSYSYGGELFF
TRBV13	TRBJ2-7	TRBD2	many	TGTGCCAGCAGCTTAGGTCGAACTAGCGGGGCCTACGAGCAGTACTTC	CASSLGRTSGAYEQYF
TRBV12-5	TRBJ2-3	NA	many	TGTGCTAGTGGTTTGGTACTTGGAGGTACTTTCACAGATACGCAGTATTTT	CASGLVLGGTFTDTQYF
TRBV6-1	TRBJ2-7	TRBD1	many	TGTGCCAGCAGTGAAGGACAGGGGGCCTACGAGCAGTACTTC	CASSEGQGAYEQYF
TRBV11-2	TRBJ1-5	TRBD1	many	TGTGCCAGCAGCATCGGGACAGGCCACAATCAGCCCCAGCATTTT	CASSIGTGHNQPQHF
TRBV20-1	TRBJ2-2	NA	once	TGCAGTGCTAGAGATGGAAGAGGAACCGGGGAGCTGTTTTTT	CSARDGRGTGELFF
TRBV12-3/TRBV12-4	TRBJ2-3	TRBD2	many	TGTGCCAGCAGTTTAGGAACTAGCGGGGTGACAGATACGCAGTATTTT	CASSLGTSGVTDTQYF
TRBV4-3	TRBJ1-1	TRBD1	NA	TGCGCCAGCAGCTTAGGGACAGGGGTGTATACTGAAGCTTTCTTT	CASSLGTGVYTEAFF
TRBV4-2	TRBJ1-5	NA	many	TGTGCCAGCAGCCAAGAGGCGGGGAATGATCAGCCCCAGCATTTT	CASSQEAGNDQPQHF
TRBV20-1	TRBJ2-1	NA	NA	TGCAGTGCTAGAGAACCGGTCGATCCTTACTACAATGAGCAGTTCTTC	CSAREPVDPYYNEQFF
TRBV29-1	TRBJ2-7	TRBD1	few	TGTAGCGTCAAGGGGGGGACAGGGGGCTACGAGCAGTACTTC	CSVKGGTGGYEQYF
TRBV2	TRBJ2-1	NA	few	TGTGCCAGCAGTGAGAGCGGGTTGGTTAATGAGCAGTTCTTC	CASSESGLVNEQFF
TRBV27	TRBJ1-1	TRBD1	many	TGTGCCAGCCGATCCCTCGGACAGGGAAGAGGGACTGAAGCTTTCTTT	CASRSLGQGRGTEAFF
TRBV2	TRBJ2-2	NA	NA	TGTGCCAGCAGTGATACCTATACCGGGGAGCTGTTTTTT	CASSDTYTGELFF
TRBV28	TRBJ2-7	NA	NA	TGTGCCAGCAGTTCCCCGGGGACACTTCCCGAGCAGTACTTC	CASSSPGTLPEQYF
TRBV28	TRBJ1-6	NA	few	TGTGCCAGCGGGGTAAATAATTCACCCCTCCACTTT	CASGVNNSPLHF
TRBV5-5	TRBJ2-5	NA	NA	TGTGCCAGCAGCTTGATGGGGCTCCAAGAGACCCAGTACTTC	CASSLMGLQETQYF
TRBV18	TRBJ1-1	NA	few	TGTGCCAGCTCACCGGGGACCCCCAGCGGGGACACTGAAGCTTTCTTT	CASSPGTPSGDTEAFF
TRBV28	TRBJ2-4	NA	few	TGTGCCAGCAGTTTGAAACAGAAAAACATTCAGTACTTC	CASSLKQKNIQYF
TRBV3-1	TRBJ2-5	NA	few	TGTGCCAGCAGCCAAGACCAGACTCAAGAGACCCAGTACTTC	CASSQDQTQETQYF
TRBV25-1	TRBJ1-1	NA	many	TGTGCCAGCAGTGAAAGCGGTTCTATGAACACTGAAGCTTTCTTT	CASSESGSMNTEAFF
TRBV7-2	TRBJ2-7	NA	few	TGTGCCAGCAGCTTAGACCCATCCATATCCTACGAGCAGTACTTC	CASSLDPSISYEQYF
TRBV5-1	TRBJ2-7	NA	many	TGCGCCAGCAGCTTGGGCTTTAGCGGTCGAACCTACGAGCAGTACTTC	CASSLGFSGRTYEQYF
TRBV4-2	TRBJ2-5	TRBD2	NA	TGTGCCAGCAGCCAAGAAACTAGCGGGGAAGAGACCCAGTACTTC	CASSQETSGEETQYF
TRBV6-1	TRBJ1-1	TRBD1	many	TGTGCCAGCAGTTATGGGACAGTTGAAGCTTTCTTT	CASSYGTVEAFF
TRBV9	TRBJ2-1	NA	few	TGTGCCAGCAGCGTAAGCGGTCCCGCTTACAATGAGCAGTTCTTC	CASSVSGPAYNEQFF
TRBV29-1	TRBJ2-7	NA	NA	TGCAGCGTTATAAGCGGGCTTCACTCCTACGAGCAGTACTTC	CSVISGLHSYEQYF
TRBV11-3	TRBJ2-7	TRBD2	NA	TGTGCCAGCAGATATTTAAGCGGGAGGGCCCACGAGCAGTACTTC	CASRYLSGRAHEQYF
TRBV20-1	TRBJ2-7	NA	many	TGCAGTGCTTCTGGCCCTTACGAGCAGTACTTC	CSASGPYEQYF
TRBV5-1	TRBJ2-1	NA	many	TGCGCCAGCAGCTTGATGCGGGACCCGTACAATGAGCAGTTCTTC	CASSLMRDPYNEQFF
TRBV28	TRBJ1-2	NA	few	TGTGCCAGCTACAGTTTGGGGGGTGGGGTCAGTACGAGCGCCGGTGGCTACACCTTC	CASYSLGGGVSTSAGGYTF
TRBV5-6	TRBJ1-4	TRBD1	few	TGTGCCAGCAGCAGACCGGGACAGGGGAAGGAAAAACTGTTTTTT	CASSRPGQGKEKLFF
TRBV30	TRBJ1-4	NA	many	TGTGCCTGGATGGCCCGAAACCCTGATGAAAAACTGTTTTTT	CAWMARNPDEKLFF
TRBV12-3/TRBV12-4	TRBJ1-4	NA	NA	TGTGCCAGCAGTTGGGAACGTGAACTGTTTTTT	CASSWERELFF
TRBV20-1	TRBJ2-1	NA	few	TGCAGTGCTAGAGCTGAGCAGTTCTTC	CSARAEQFF
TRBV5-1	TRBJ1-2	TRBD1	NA	TGCGCCAGCAGCTTGACCCCCGCGGACAGGGACTGGAGGGGCTACACCTTC	CASSLTPADRDWRGYTF
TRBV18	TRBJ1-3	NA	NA	TGTGCCAGCTCACCACAGGGGAGCTCTGGAAACACCATATATTTT	CASSPQGSSGNTIYF
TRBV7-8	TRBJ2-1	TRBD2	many	TGTGCCAGCAGCTTAACTAGCGGGAGTGATGAGCAGTTCTTC	CASSLTSGSDEQFF
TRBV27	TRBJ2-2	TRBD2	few	TGTGCCAGCAGTTACTCCGGGGGGTTGGCCGGGGAGCTGTTTTTT	CASSYSGGLAGELFF
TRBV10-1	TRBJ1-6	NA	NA	TGCGCCAGCAGTGAGGACACCAGAAATTCACCCCTCCACTTT	CASSEDTRNSPLHF
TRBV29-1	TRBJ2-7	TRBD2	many	TGCAGCGTTGAAGGGACTAGCGGGAGCCCAACCTACGAGCAGTACTTC	CSVEGTSGSPTYEQYF
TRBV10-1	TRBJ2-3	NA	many	TGCGCCAGCAGTGAGCCAGGCTTGACAGATACGCAGTATTTT	CASSEPGLTDTQYF
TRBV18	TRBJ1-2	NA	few	TGTGCCAGCTCACCAGGGTTTAACTATGGCTACACCTTC	CASSPGFNYGYTF
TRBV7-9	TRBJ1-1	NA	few	TGTGCCAGCAGCCATCTGTCACTCAACACTGAAGCTTTCTTT	CASSHLSLNTEAFF
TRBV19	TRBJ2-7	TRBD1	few	TGTGCCAGTAGTAGGACGGACAGGGAAATTGACGAGCAGTACTTC	CASSRTDREIDEQYF